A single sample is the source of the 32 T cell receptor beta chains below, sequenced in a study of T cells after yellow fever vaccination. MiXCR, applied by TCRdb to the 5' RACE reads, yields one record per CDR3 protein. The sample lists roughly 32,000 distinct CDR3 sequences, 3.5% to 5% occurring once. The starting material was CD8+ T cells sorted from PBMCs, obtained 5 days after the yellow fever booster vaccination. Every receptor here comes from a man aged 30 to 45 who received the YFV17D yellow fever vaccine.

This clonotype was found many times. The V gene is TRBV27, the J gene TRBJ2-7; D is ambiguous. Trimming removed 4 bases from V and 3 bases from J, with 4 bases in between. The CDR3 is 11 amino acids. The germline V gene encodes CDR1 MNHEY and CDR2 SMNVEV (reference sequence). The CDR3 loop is CASSSFYEQYF. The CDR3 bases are TGTGCCAGCAGTTCCTTCTACGAGCAGTACTTC.

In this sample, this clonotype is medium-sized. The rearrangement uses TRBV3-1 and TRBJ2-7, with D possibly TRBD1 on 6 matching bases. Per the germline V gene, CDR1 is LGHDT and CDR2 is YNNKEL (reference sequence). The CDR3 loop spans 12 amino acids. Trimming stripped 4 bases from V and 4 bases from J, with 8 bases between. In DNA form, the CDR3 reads TGTGCCAGCAGCCCTACAGGGTACGAGCAGTACTTC. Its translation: CASSPTGYEQYF.

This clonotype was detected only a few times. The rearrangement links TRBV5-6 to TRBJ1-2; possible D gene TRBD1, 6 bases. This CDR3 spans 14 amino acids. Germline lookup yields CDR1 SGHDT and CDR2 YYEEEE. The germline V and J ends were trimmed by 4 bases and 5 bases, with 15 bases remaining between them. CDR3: CASSPGGPGYGYTF. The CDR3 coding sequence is TGTGCCAGCAGCCCGGGGGGGCCCGGGTATGGCTACACCTTC.

The CDR3 reads CASSGSDTQYF. CDR3 nucleotides: TGTGCCAGCAGCGGGTCAGATACGCAGTATTTT. The V gene is TRBV27, the J gene TRBJ2-3; D not certain. Looked up from germline, CDR1 is MNHEY and CDR2 is SMNVEV (reference sequence). This CDR3 has 11 residues. Trimming pared 6 bases from V and 4 bases from J, leaving 5 bases between.

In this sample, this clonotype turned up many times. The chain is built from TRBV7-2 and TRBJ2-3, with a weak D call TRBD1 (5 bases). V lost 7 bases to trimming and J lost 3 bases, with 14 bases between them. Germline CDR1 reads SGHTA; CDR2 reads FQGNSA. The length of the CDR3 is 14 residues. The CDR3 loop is CASIPLDKTDTQYF. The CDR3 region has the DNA TGTGCCAGCATCCCTCTGGACAAAACAGATACGCAGTATTTT.

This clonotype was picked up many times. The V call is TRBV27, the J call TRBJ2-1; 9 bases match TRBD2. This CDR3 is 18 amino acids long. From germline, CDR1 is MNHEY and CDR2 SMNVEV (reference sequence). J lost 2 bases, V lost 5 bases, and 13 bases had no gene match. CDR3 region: CASSGSGLALLTYNEQFF. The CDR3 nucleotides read TGTGCCAGCAGTGGGTCGGGACTAGCCTTACTTACCTACAATGAGCAGTTCTTC.

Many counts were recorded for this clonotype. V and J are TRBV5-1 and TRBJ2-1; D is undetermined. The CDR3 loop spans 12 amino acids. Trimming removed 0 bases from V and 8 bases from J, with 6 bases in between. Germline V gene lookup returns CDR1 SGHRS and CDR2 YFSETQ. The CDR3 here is CASSLVADEQFF. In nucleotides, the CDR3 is TGCGCCAGCAGCTTGGTGGCCGATGAGCAGTTCTTC.

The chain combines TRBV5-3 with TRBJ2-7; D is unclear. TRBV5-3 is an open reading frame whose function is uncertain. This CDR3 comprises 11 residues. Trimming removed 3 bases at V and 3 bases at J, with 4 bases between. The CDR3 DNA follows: TGTGCCAGAAGCTCCATCTACGAGCAGTACTTC. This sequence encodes CARSSIYEQYF.

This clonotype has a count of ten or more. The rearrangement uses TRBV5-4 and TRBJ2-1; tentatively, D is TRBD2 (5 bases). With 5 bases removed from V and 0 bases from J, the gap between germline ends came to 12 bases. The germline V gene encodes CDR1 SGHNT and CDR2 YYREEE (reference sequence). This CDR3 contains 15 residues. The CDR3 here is CASSRSGDSYNEQFF. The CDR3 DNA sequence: TGTGCCAGCAGTCGATCCGGGGACTCCTACAATGAGCAGTTCTTC.

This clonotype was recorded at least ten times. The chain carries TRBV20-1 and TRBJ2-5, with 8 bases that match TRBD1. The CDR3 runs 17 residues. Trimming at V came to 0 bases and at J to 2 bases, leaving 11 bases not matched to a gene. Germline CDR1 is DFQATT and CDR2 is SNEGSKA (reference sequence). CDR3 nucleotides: TGCAGTGCTAGAGATTCAGGGGGCAGGGACCCTCAAGAGACCCAGTACTTC. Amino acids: CSARDSGGRDPQETQYF.

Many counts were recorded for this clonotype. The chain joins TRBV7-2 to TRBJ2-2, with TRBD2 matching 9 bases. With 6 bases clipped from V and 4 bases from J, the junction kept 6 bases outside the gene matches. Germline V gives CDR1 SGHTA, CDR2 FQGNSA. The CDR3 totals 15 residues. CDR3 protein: CASSPLAGFTGELFF. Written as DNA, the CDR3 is TGTGCCAGCAGTCCGCTAGCGGGATTCACCGGGGAGCTGTTTTTT.

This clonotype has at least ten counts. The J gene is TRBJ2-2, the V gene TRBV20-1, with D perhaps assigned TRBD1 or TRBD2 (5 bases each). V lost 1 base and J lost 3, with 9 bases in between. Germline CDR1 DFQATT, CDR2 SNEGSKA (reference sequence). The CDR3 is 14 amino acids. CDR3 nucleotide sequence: TGCAGTGCTAGAGCCGGGACCTACACCGGGGAGCTGTTTTTT. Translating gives CSARAGTYTGELFF.

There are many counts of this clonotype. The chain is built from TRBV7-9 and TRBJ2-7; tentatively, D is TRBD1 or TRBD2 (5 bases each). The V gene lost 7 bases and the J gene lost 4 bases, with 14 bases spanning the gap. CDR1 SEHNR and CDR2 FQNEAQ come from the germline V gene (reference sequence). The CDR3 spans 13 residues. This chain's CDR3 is CASTPGRIYEQYF. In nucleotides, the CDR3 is TGTGCCAGCACCCCGGGACGGATTTACGAGCAGTACTTC.

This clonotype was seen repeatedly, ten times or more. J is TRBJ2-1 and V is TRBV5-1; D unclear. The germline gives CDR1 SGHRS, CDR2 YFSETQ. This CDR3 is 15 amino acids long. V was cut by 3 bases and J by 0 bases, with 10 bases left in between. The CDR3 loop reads CASSSPHSSYNEQFF. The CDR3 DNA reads TGCGCCAGCAGCTCACCCCATAGCTCCTACAATGAGCAGTTCTTC. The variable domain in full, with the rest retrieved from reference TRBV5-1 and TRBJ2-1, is KAGVTQTPRYLIKTRGQQVTLSCSPISGHRSVSWYQQTPGQGLQFLFEYFSETQRNKGNFPGRFSGRQFSNSRSEMNVSTLELGDSALYLCASSSPHSSYNEQFFGPGTRLTVL.

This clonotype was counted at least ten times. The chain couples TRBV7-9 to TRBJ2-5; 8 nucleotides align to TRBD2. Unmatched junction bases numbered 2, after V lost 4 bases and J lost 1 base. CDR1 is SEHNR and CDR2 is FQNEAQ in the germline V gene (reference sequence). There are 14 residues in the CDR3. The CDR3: CASSSSGSQETQYF. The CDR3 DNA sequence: TGTGCCAGCAGCTCCAGCGGGAGCCAAGAGACCCAGTACTTC.

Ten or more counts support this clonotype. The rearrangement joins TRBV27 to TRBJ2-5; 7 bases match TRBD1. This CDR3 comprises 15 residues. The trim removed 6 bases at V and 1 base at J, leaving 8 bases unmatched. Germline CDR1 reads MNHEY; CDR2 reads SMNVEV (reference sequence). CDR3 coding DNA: TGTGCCAGCAGGGACAGGAATGAGGCCCAAGAGACCCAGTACTTC. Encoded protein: CASRDRNEAQETQYF.

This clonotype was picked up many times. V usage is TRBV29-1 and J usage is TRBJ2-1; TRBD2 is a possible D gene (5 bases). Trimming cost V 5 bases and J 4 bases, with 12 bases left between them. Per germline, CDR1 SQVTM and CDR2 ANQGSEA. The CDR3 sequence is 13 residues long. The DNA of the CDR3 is TGCAGCGTTTCTCTAGCTGGGTACAATGAGCAGTTCTTC. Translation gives CSVSLAGYNEQFF.

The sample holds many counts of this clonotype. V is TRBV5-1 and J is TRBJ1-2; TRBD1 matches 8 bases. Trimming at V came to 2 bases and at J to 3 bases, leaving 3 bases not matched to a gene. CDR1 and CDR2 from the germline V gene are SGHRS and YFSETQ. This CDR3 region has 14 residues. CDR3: CASSFPGQDYGYTF. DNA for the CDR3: TGCGCCAGCAGCTTTCCGGGACAGGACTATGGCTACACCTTC.

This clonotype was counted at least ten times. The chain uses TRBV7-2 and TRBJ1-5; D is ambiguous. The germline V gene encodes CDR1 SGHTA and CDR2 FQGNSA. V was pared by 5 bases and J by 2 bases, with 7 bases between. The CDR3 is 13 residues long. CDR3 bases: TGTGCCAGCAGCCCCGACGGCAATCAGCCCCAGCATTTT. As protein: CASSPDGNQPQHF.

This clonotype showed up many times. The CDR3 region is CSASELAIYEQYF. The CDR3 region has the DNA TGCAGTGCTAGTGAACTAGCGATCTACGAGCAGTACTTC. The J gene is TRBJ2-7, the V gene TRBV20-1; 7 bases fit TRBD2. CDR1 is DFQATT and CDR2 is SNEGSKA in the germline V gene (reference sequence). The CDR3 consists of 13 residues. Trimming cost V 3 bases and J 3 bases; bases outside gene matches: 5.

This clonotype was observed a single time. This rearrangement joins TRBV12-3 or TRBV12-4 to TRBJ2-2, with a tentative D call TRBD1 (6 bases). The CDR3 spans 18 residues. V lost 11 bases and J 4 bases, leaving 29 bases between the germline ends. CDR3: CAFSSRTAILVATGELFF. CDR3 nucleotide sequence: TGTGCCTTCAGTTCCCGGACAGCTATTCTGGTTGCCACCGGGGAGCTGTTTTTT.

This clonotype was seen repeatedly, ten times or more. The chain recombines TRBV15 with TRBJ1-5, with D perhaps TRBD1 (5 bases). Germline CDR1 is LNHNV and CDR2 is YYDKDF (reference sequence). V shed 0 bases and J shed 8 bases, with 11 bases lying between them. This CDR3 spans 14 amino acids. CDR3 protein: CATSRDLGTEPQHF. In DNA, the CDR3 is TGTGCCACCAGCAGAGATCTTGGGACTGAGCCCCAGCATTTT. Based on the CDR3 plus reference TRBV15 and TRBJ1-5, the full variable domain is DAMVIQNPRYQVTQFGKPVTLSCSQTLNHNVMYWYQQKSSQAPKLLFHYYDKDFNNEADTPDNFQSRRPNTSFCFLDIRSPGLGDTAMYLCATSRDLGTEPQHFGDGTRLSIL.

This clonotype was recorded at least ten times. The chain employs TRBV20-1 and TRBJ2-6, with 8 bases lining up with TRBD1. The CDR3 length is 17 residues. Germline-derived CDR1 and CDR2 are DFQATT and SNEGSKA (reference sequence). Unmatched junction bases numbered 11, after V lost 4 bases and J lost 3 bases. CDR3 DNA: TGCAGTGCTACAGGACAGGGATCGTTATATGGGGCCAACGTCCTGACTTTC. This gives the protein CSATGQGSLYGANVLTF.

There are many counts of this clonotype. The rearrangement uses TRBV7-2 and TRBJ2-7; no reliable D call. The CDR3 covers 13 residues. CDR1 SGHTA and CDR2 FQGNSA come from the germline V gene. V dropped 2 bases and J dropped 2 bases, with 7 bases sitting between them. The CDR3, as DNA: TGTGCCAGCAGCTTATCGACGGCCTACGAGCAGTACTTC. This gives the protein CASSLSTAYEQYF.

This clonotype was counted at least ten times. The CDR3 loop reads CASTEGQGDEKLFF. The CDR3 DNA sequence: TGCGCCAGCACGGAAGGGCAGGGCGATGAAAAACTGTTTTTT. V usage is TRBV23-1 and J usage is TRBJ1-4; D may be TRBD1 (5 bases). TRBV23-1 is designated an ORF whose function remains uncertain. The V end lost 7 bases, the J end lost 6 bases, and 15 bases lay between the germline ends. The CDR3 extends over 14 amino acids.

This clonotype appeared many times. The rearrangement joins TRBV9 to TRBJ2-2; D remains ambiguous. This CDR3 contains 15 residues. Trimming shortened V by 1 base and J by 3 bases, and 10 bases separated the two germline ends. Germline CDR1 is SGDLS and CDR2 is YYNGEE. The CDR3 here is CASSVISSDTGELFF. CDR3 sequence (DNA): TGTGCCAGCAGCGTAATTAGTTCGGACACCGGGGAGCTGTTTTTT.

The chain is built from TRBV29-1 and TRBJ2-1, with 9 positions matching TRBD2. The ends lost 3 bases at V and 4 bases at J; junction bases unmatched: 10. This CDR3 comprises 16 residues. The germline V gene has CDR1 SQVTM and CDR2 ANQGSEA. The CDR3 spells CSVEGLRLAEYNEQFF. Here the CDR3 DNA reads TGCAGCGTTGAGGGTTTAAGACTAGCGGAATACAATGAGCAGTTCTTC.

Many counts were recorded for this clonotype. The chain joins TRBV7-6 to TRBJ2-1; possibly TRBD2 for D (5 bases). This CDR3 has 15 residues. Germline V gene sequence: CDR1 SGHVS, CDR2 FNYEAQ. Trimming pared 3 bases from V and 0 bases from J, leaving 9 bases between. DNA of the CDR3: TGTGCCAGCAGCTTTGCGGGCGGCTCCTACAATGAGCAGTTCTTC. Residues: CASSFAGGSYNEQFF.

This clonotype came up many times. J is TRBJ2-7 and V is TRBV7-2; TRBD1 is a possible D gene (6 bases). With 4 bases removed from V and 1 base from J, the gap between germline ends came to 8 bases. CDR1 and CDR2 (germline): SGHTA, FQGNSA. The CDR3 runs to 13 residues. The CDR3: CASSYDRSYEQYF. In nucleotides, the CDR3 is TGTGCCAGCAGCTATGACAGGTCCTACGAGCAGTACTTC.

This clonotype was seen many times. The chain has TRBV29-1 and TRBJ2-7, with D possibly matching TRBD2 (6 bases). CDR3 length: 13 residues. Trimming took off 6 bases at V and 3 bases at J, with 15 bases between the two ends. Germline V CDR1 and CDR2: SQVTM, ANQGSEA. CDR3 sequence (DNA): TGCAGCGTCGCGACGGGAGCGAACTACGAGCAGTACTTC. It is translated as CSVATGANYEQYF.

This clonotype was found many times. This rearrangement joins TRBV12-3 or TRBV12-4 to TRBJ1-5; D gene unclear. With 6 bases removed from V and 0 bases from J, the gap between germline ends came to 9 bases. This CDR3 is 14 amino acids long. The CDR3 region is CASSWTDSNQPQHF. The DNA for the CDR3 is TGTGCCAGCAGCTGGACTGATAGCAATCAGCCCCAGCATTTT.

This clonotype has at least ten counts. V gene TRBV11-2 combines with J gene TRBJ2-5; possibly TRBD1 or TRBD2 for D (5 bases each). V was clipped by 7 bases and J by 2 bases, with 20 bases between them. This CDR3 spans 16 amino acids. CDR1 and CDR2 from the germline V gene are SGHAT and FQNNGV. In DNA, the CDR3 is TGTGCCAGCACCATTCGAGGGGATGGGAGACAAGAGACCCAGTACTTC. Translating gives CASTIRGDGRQETQYF.